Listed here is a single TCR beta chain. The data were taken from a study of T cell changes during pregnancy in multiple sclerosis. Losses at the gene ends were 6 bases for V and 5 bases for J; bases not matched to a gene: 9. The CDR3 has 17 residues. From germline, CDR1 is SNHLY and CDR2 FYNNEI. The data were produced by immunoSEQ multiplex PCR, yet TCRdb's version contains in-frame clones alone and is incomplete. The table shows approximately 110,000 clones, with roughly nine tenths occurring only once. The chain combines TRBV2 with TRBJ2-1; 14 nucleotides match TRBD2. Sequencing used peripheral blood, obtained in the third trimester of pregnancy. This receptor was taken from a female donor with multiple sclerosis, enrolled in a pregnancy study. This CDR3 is CASRGQGGLAGDNEQFF. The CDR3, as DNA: TGTGCCAGCAGGGGACAGGGGGGACTAGCGGGAGACAATGAGCAGTTCTTC.